Below, 4 T cell receptor beta chains from the same sample are listed, as sequenced in a study of shared clonotypes between healthy human individuals. Method: immunoSEQ multiplex PCR; TCRdb's copy keeps in-frame clones and lacks some. The sample lists approximately 1.4 million clones, 98% occurring once. The source material was naive CD4+ T cells sorted from blood. Subset specified: CD45RA+ positively selected. Source of these receptors: a man aged 25 to 40 in good health.

The J gene is TRBJ2-1, the V gene TRBV7-9; 13 positions match TRBD2. Germline CDR1 and CDR2: SEHNR and FQNEAQ (reference sequence). Losses at the gene ends were 3 bases for V and 1 base for J; bases not matched to a gene: 9. The CDR3 extends over 19 amino acids. CDR3 sequence reads: CASSLGLAGLGGSYNEQFF. The CDR3, as DNA: TGTGCCAGCAGCTTGGGACTAGCGGGACTAGGGGGGTCCTACAATGAGCAGTTCTTC.

The rearrangement joins TRBV7-9 to TRBJ2-2, with D perhaps matching TRBD1 or TRBD2 (5 bases each). The V end was cut by 7 bases, the J end by 6 bases, with 18 bases between. Germline-derived CDR1 and CDR2 are SEHNR and FQNEAQ (reference sequence). The CDR3 runs to 15 residues. This chain's CDR3 is CASTLGDVAAGELFF. The CDR3 coding sequence is TGTGCCAGCACCCTGGGGGACGTAGCCGCCGGGGAGCTGTTTTTT.

J is TRBJ2-1 and V is TRBV7-3, with D maybe TRBD2 (5 bases). Trimming removed 2 bases from V and 3 bases from J, with 8 bases in between. Looked up from germline, CDR1 is SGHTA and CDR2 is FQGTGA. This CDR3 comprises 14 residues. The CDR3 bases are TGTGCCAGCAGCTTATCCCGGGACTACAATGAGCAGTTCTTC. Amino acid sequence: CASSLSRDYNEQFF. The full variable domain, its missing parts supplied by reference TRBV7-3 and TRBJ2-1, is GAGVSQTPSNKVTEKGKYVELRCDPISGHTALYWYRQSLGQGPEFLIYFQGTGAADDSGLPNDRFFAVRPEGSVSTLKIQRTERGDSAVYLCASSLSRDYNEQFFGPGTRLTVL.

The rearrangement uses TRBV4-3 and TRBJ2-7; 11 bases are a match to TRBD1. This CDR3 comprises 17 residues. J lost 2 bases, V lost 0 bases, and 6 bases had no gene match. The germline V gene has CDR1 LGHNA and CDR2 YSLEER. CDR3 region: CASSQDLGTGGPYEQYF. The CDR3 DNA is TGCGCCAGCAGCCAAGATCTCGGGACAGGGGGTCCCTACGAGCAGTACTTC.